What follows are 24 T cell receptor beta chains derived from one specimen sequenced in a study of T cell changes during pregnancy in multiple sclerosis. The method was immunoSEQ multiplex PCR; TCRdb's version includes in-frame clones alone and lacks a portion of them. This table holds 30,000 to 40,000 clones, around 90% found once. The sample was CD4+ T cells from peripheral blood mononuclear cells, taken before pregnancy. These receptors all come from a female donor with multiple sclerosis, enrolled in a pregnancy study.

The V call is TRBV29-1, the J call TRBJ1-1; perhaps TRBD1 as D (6 bases). There are 12 residues in the CDR3. Germline CDR1 reads SQVTM; CDR2 reads ANQGSEA. The V end was cut by 4 bases, the J end by 5 bases, with 11 bases between. The CDR3 DNA sequence: TGCAGCGTTGGAGGGGGAGGGACTGAAGCTTTCTTT. Protein product: CSVGGGGTEAFF.

Only one count was recorded for this clone. The rearrangement uses TRBV2 and TRBJ2-7, with D unresolved. Germline V lookup: CDR1 SNHLY, CDR2 FYNNEI. Trimming left V 11 bases short and J 3 bases short, with 14 bases between. The CDR3 runs to 12 residues. CDR3 bases: TGTGCCCGTGGCGGTTCTAACTACGAGCAGTACTTC. This translates into CARGGSNYEQYF. Full variable domain (remainder filled in from reference TRBV2 and TRBJ2-7): EPEVTQTPSHQVTQMGQEVILRCVPISNHLYFYWYRQILGQKVEFLVSFYNNEISEKSEIFDDQFSVERPDGSNFTLKIRSTKLEDSAMYFCARGGSNYEQYFGPGTRLTVT.

This clone was detected a few times. The sample holds other DNA sequences that translate to the same CDR3. J is TRBJ1-1 and V is TRBV7-3; 7 nucleotides line up with TRBD1. The CDR3 covers 14 residues. V shed 0 bases, J shed 3 bases, and the junction held 1 base outside the gene matches. The V gene's germline CDR1 is SGHTA and CDR2 FQGTGA. CDR3 loop: CASSLTGGDTEAFF. The CDR3 DNA follows: TGTGCCAGCAGCTTAACAGGGGGCGACACTGAAGCTTTCTTT.

This chain links TRBV10-3 with TRBJ1-6; 7 nucleotides line up with TRBD1. From germline, CDR1 is ENHRY and CDR2 SYGVKD. V lost 6 bases to trimming and J lost 9 bases; unmatched junction nucleotides: 8. CDR3 length: 14 residues. The CDR3 bases are TGTGCCATCAGCCAAGGGACAGCCGTTTCACCCCTCCACTTT. Amino acids: CAISQGTAVSPLHF.

The chain carries TRBV5-4 and TRBJ2-7, with 10 bases fitting TRBD1. Looked up from germline, CDR1 is SGHNT and CDR2 is YYREEE (reference sequence). This CDR3 comprises 16 residues. The J segment lost 3 bases and the V segment lost 3 bases, leaving 9 bases of the junction unmatched. This CDR3 reads CASSWGLTGGFYEQYF. In DNA form, the CDR3 reads TGTGCCAGCAGCTGGGGCCTGACAGGGGGCTTCTACGAGCAGTACTTC.

CDR3 bases: TGTGCCAGCTCACCACGGACACACACAGATACGCAGTATTTT. This translates into CASSPRTHTDTQYF. The genes are TRBV18 and TRBJ2-3, with D possibly TRBD1 on 5 matching bases. This CDR3 has 14 amino acids. Trimming shortened V by 1 base and J by 2 bases, and 7 bases separated the two germline ends. The germline V gene has CDR1 KGHSH and CDR2 LQKENI.

CDR3 bases: TGTGCTAGTGGTTACCCAACTAACACTGAAGCTTTCTTT. It specifies CASGYPTNTEAFF. This chain links TRBV12-5 with TRBJ1-1; D ambiguous. This CDR3 contains 13 residues. Germline CDR1 reads LGHNT; CDR2 reads FRNRAP. V lost 4 bases, J lost 2 bases, and 8 bases lay in between.

The V call is TRBV7-2, the J call TRBJ1-2; D not certain. The CDR3 has 14 amino acids. In germline, CDR1 is SGHTA, CDR2 FQGNSA. Trimming took 2 bases from V and 1 from J, leaving 8 bases between them. The CDR3 reads CASSLRGVNYGYTF. CDR3 coding DNA: TGTGCCAGCAGCTTACGGGGTGTTAACTATGGCTACACCTTC.

V is TRBV18 and J is TRBJ1-1; 8 bases are a match to TRBD1. V shed 4 bases, J shed 7 bases, and the junction held 17 bases outside the gene matches. The CDR3 length is 17 residues. CDR1 KGHSH and CDR2 LQKENI come from the germline V gene. CDR3 in DNA: TGTGCCAGCTCACGAATATCCTTTGGGCAGGGGGCTGGTGAAGCTTTCTTT. Its translation is CASSRISFGQGAGEAFF.

This sequence joins TRBV7-3 and TRBJ1-1; D perhaps matches TRBD1 (6 bases). The germline gives CDR1 SGHTA, CDR2 FQGTGA. V was shortened by 7 bases and J by 5 bases, with 14 bases between the two germline ends. The length of the CDR3 is 13 residues. The CDR3 DNA reads TGTGCCAGCAAGGGGACACCGGGAACTGAAGCTTTCTTT. Protein product: CASKGTPGTEAFF.

This clone was counted only a few times. The chain couples TRBV9 to TRBJ1-6; 8 nucleotides match TRBD1. Germline CDR1 is SGDLS and CDR2 is YYNGEE. V gave up 2 bases and J gave up 9 bases; unmatched junction bases: 7. The CDR3 has 15 amino acids. The CDR3 sequence is CASSVKDRGLSPLHF. The CDR3 DNA reads TGTGCCAGCAGCGTTAAAGACAGGGGACTTTCACCCCTCCACTTT.

This clone occurred once. The chain links TRBV2 to TRBJ2-7; 7 nucleotides line up with TRBD1. This CDR3 spans 14 amino acids. Germline V CDR1 and CDR2: SNHLY, FYNNEI. The junction had 7 bases not matched to a gene; V was cut back by 3 bases and J by 5 bases. CDR3 in amino acids: CASSDSNRGHEQYF. CDR3 sequence (DNA): TGTGCCAGCAGTGATTCGAACAGGGGTCACGAGCAGTACTTC.

The chain couples TRBV7-2 to TRBJ2-7, with D tentatively TRBD1 (6 bases). V was shortened by 5 bases and J by 3 bases, with 14 bases between the two germline ends. The CDR3 spans 14 residues. CDR1 and CDR2 from the germline V gene are SGHTA and FQGNSA. The CDR3 reads CASSPNRVGYEQYF. The DNA for the CDR3 is TGTGCCAGCAGCCCAAACAGGGTCGGCTACGAGCAGTACTTC.

The V gene is TRBV5-4, the J gene TRBJ2-3; 13 bases fit TRBD2. This CDR3 region has 16 residues. CDR1 and CDR2 (germline): SGHNT, YYREEE (reference sequence). V trimming: 4 bases; J trimming: 1 base; junction bases outside the gene matches: 3. In nucleotides, the CDR3 is TGTGCCAGCAGCCGAGGACTAGCGGGGGGCACAGATACGCAGTATTTT. Amino acids: CASSRGLAGGTDTQYF.

V gene TRBV10-2 combines with J gene TRBJ1-1; the D gene is possibly TRBD1 (5 bases). V was trimmed by 4 bases and J by 3 bases, leaving 18 bases between them. The CDR3 has 16 residues. Germline assignment: CDR1 WSHSY and CDR2 SAAADI. The CDR3 DNA follows: TGCGCCAGCAGTGGGGGCAGCTCAACTTCTGACACTGAAGCTTTCTTT. This encodes CASSGGSSTSDTEAFF.

This chain joins TRBV4-1 and TRBJ1-1; the D gene is possibly TRBD1 (6 bases). Looked up from germline, CDR1 is MGHRA and CDR2 is YSYEKL. The CDR3 is made up of 15 amino acids. V lost 4 bases and J 4 bases, leaving 16 bases between the germline ends. The CDR3, as DNA: TGCGCCAGCAGCCGGGGGCCAGGGAGGGCCACTGAAGCTTTCTTT. It codes for CASSRGPGRATEAFF.

This chain links TRBV6-5 with TRBJ1-1; TRBD1 is a possible D gene (6 bases). This CDR3 is 15 amino acids long. V was cut by 2 bases and J by 2 bases, with 12 bases left in between. In germline, CDR1 is MNHEY, CDR2 SVGAGI. CDR3 in amino acids: CASSYLTGLNTEAFF. As DNA, the CDR3 is TGTGCCAGCAGTTACCTGACAGGACTTAACACTGAAGCTTTCTTT.

In nucleotides, the CDR3 is TGTGCCAGCAGCTCCGGGTGGGATCAGCCCCAGCATTTT. Translated, it gives CASSSGWDQPQHF. The J gene is TRBJ1-5, the V gene TRBV9; the D is unclear. CDR1 is SGDLS and CDR2 is YYNGEE in the germline V gene. V was shortened by 4 bases and J by 5 bases, with 10 bases between the two germline ends. The CDR3 sequence is 13 residues long.

The chain combines TRBV5-4 with TRBJ1-1, with D perhaps TRBD1 (6 bases). The germline V gene has CDR1 SGHNT and CDR2 YYREEE (reference sequence). The CDR3 contains 16 residues. V was trimmed by 5 bases and J by 0 bases, leaving 17 bases between them. In nucleotides, the CDR3 is TGTGCCAGCAGTCCTGTGCTCCAGGGGATGAACACTGAAGCTTTCTTT. Its protein product is CASSPVLQGMNTEAFF.

This sequence joins TRBV6-6 and TRBJ1-5, with D maybe TRBD1 (5 bases). This CDR3 region has 14 residues. Trimming pared 6 bases from V and 5 bases from J, leaving 14 bases between. The V gene's germline CDR1 is MNHNY and CDR2 SVGAGI (reference sequence). The CDR3 spells CASSSGQGYQPQHF. The CDR3 nucleotides read TGTGCCAGCAGCTCAGGGCAGGGCTATCAGCCCCAGCATTTT.

This clone was counted once. This rearrangement joins TRBV5-4 to TRBJ2-7; D remains ambiguous. V was trimmed by 4 bases and J by 0 bases, leaving 11 bases between them. This CDR3 has 14 amino acids. Per germline, CDR1 SGHNT and CDR2 YYREEE (reference sequence). The CDR3 is CASSPRSNSYEQYF. The DNA of the CDR3 is TGTGCCAGCAGCCCGCGATCCAACTCCTACGAGCAGTACTTC.

This clone was detected a few times. V usage is TRBV5-1 and J usage is TRBJ1-1; D is uncertain. The CDR3 spans 14 residues. V gave up 0 bases and J gave up 0 bases, with 6 bases separating them. CDR1 is SGHRS, CDR2 YFSETQ, per germline. CDR3 sequence: CASSLDPVNTEAFF. CDR3 DNA sequence: TGCGCCAGCAGCTTGGATCCAGTGAACACTGAAGCTTTCTTT.

The J gene is TRBJ1-5, the V gene TRBV5-6; 8 nucleotides line up with TRBD1. Germline CDR1 is SGHDT and CDR2 is YYEEEE. J gave up 4 bases and V 4 bases, and 7 bases lay outside the gene matches. The CDR3 is 15 residues long. In DNA, the CDR3 is TGTGCCAGCAGCATGACAGGGGCTCGGAATCAGCCCCAGCATTTT. It specifies CASSMTGARNQPQHF. Full variable domain (outside the CDR3, taken from reference TRBV5-6 and TRBJ1-5): DAGVTQSPTHLIKTRGQQVTLRCSPKSGHDTVSWYQQALGQGPQFIFQYYEEEERQRGNFPDRFSGHQFPNYSSELNVNALLLGDSALYLCASSMTGARNQPQHFGDGTRLSIL.

The chain uses TRBV5-8 and TRBJ2-2; 9 bases match TRBD1. The germline gives CDR1 SGHTS, CDR2 YDEGEE. V shed 0 bases, J shed 3 bases, and the junction held 3 bases outside the gene matches. This CDR3 has 16 amino acids. The CDR3 region is CASSLGRTGDTGELFF. The CDR3 DNA reads as TGTGCCAGCAGCTTGGGCCGGACAGGGGACACCGGGGAGCTGTTTTTT.